Reported below is one T cell receptor (beta chain). Its specific antigen is unknown. The input lacks base qualities; no much larger clone sits a single base away. The data were obtained in a study of CD8+ T cells in alopecia areata (dated by TCRdb to the late 2010s). Background on the whole study: Treated patients were enrolled in an open-label pilot trial of oral tofacitinib at 5 to 10 mg twice daily for moderate-to-severe alopecia areata. Clonality in the scalp was compared among normal scalp (n=4), patchy alopecia areata scalp (n=8), and alopecia totalis/universalis scalp (n=8). On the human side, TCRbeta sequencing was run on scalp tissue and on sorted CD4+ and CD8+ peripheral blood T cells from healthy controls and from alopecia areata patients with either patchy or totalis/universalis disease. Patients received tofacitinib for 6 to 18 months and were then followed off drug for 6 months to check for delayed response and recurrence. TCRbeta CDR3 regions were amplified by immunoSEQ multiplex PCR using 35 Vbeta forward and 13 Jbeta reverse primers. To study T cell clonal expansion in alopecia areata, the researchers applied high-throughput TCRbeta sequencing to both the C3H/HeJ mouse model and human patients. RNA came from the PAXgene miRNA kit for fixed scalp, the miRNeasy kit for PBMCs, and the RNeasy kit for mouse skin. Tofacitinib-treated patients had biopsies at baseline and at 4 and 24 weeks of treatment, with a later scalp biopsy in several patients. The research as a whole found: Resident alphabeta T cells in normal human skin are also sequenced, complicating scalp TCR repertoire analysis, unlike mouse skin dominated by gammadelta T cells. Shared TCR sequences between patients were less evident than in mice, which may be partly attributable to HLA diversity in the patient population. Compared with normal scalp, lesional scalp had higher clonality and more expanded CD8+ clones, particularly in alopecia totalis/universalis, a pattern that suggests antigenic drive.

From its cysteine to its phenylalanine, the CDR3 spans 14 amino acids. Kept here is only the CDR3 DNA, which spans 42 bases and is read in frame from base 1. V lost 6 bases and J lost 5 bases, and the count of bases not matched to a germline gene is 9. The germline V gene yields SGHVS for CDR1 and FQNEAQ for CDR2. According to the study, the label for this sample's time point signals: baseline before oral tofacitinib. From alopecia areata patients, peripheral blood was collected along with lesional scalp punch biopsies. PBMCs were separated by density centrifugation and stained for CD3, CD4 and CD8, after which CD4+ and CD8+ T cells were sorted on a FACSAria. Library preparation used the immunoSEQ multiplex PCR assay. RNA was extracted from all samples and reverse transcribed into cDNA as template for TCR sequencing. SuperScript III was used for first-strand cDNA synthesis, primed with a 2:1 mix of oligo-dT and random hexamers. A synthetic immune receptor repertoire was used to gauge amplification bias, and whatever bias remained was removed computationally. Per the authors' processing: Raw reads were preprocessed for error removal, and CDR3 was defined according to IMGT conventions as running from the conserved cysteine to phenylalanine. Clonality was computed by normalizing Shannon entropy by log2 of the number of productive unique TCRs and subtracting the result from 1. Whether each scalp clone was CD4 or CD8 was inferred by checking scalp TCRbeta sequences against the CD4 and CD8 repertoires from sorted blood. This immuneACCESS table, as held by TCRdb, lists in-frame sequences with V and J called but not all clones. Of the missing ones, under half trace to an unresolved V gene in checked studies; the others have no known cause. D and trimming come from the DNA, and the V and J calls and clone size come from that table. In this sample the table shows 200,000 or so clones, around 62% of which occur a single time. The ten most abundant clones make up under 0.5% of the sample.

Here the chain combines TRBV7-8 and TRBJ2-5; 7 central nucleotides agree with TRBD1. This sequence originates from a human donor with alopecia areata. Sequenced material: CD4+ T cells sorted from blood, taken at week 0. In nucleotides, the sequence is TGTGCCAGCAGTCCACAACAGGGGCTGGAGACCCAGTACTTC. Protein translation: CASSPQQGLETQYF.